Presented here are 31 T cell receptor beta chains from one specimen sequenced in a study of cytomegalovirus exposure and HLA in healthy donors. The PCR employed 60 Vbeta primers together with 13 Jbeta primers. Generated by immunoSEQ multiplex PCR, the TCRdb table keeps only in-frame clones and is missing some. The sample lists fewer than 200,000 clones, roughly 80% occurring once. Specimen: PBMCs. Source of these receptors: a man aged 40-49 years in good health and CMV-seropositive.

The CDR3 coding sequence is TGCGCCAGCAGAGACACCCTCTCTGGGGCCAACGTCCTGACTTTC. Protein: CASRDTLSGANVLTF. The chain employs TRBV5-1 and TRBJ2-6, with no clear D. V gave up 5 bases and J gave up 0 bases, with 9 bases separating them. The CDR3 contains 15 residues. Germline V gene sequence: CDR1 SGHRS, CDR2 YFSETQ.

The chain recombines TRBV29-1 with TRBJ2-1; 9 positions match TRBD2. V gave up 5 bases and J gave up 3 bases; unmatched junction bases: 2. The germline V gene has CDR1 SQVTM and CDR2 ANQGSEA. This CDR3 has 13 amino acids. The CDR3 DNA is TGCAGCGTTTTAGCGGGAGACTACAATGAGCAGTTCTTC. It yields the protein CSVLAGDYNEQFF.

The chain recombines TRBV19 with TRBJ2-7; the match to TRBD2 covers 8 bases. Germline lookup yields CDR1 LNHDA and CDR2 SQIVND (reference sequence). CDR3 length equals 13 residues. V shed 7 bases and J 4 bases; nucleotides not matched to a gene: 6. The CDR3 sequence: CASTSGSPYEQYF. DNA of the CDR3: TGTGCCAGTACCAGCGGGAGCCCTTACGAGCAGTACTTC.

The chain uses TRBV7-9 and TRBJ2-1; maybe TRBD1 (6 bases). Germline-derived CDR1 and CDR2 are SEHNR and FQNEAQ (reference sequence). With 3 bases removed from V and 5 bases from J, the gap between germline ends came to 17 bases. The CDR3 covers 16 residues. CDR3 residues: CASSFPPTGKHNEQFF. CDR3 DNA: TGTGCCAGCAGCTTCCCGCCGACAGGCAAACACAATGAGCAGTTCTTC.

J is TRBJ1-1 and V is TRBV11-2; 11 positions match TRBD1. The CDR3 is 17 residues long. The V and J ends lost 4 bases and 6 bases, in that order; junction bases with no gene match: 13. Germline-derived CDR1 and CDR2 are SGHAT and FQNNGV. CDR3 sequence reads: CASSSGTGGIISPEAFF. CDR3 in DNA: TGTGCCAGCAGCTCCGGGACAGGGGGGATTATCTCCCCTGAAGCTTTCTTT.

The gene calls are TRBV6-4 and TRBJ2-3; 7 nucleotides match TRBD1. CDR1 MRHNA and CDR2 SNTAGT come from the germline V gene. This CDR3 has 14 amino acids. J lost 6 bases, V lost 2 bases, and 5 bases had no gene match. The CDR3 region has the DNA TGTGCCAGCAGTGACGCAGGGGGAACGGATACGCAGTATTTT. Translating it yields CASSDAGGTDTQYF.

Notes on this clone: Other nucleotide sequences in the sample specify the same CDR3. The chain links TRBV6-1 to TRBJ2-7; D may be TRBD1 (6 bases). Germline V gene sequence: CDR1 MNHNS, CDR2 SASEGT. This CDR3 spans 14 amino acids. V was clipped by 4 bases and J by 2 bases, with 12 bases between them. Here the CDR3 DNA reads TGTGCCAGCAGTGGACTCAGGGGTCCCTACGAGCAGTACTTC. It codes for CASSGLRGPYEQYF.

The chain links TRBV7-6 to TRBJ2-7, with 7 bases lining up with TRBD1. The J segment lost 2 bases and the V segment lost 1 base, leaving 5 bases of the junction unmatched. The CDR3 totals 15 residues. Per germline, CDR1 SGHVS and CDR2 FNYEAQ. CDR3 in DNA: TGTGCCAGCAGCTTAGGACAGGGTGGGCCCTACGAGCAGTACTTC. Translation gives CASSLGQGGPYEQYF.

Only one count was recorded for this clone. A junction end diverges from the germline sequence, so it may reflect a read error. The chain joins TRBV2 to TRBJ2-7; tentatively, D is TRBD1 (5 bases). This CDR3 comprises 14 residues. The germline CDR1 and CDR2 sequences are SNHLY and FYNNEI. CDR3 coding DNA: TGTGCCAGCAGGTCGACAGAGCCCTCCTACGAGCAGCACTTC. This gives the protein CASRSTEPSYEQHF. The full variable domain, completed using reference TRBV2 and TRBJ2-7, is EPEVTQTPSHQVTQMGQEVILRCVPISNHLYFYWYRQILGQKVEFLVSFYNNEISEKSEIFDDQFSVERPDGSNFTLKIRSTKLEDSAMYFCASRSTEPSYEQHFGPGTRLTVT.

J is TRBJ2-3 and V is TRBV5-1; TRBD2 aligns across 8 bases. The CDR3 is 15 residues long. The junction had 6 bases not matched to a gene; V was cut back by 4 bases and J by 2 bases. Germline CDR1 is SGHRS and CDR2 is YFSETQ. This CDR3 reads CASSRISGITDTQYF. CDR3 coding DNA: TGCGCCAGCAGCCGGATTAGCGGGATCACAGATACGCAGTATTTT.

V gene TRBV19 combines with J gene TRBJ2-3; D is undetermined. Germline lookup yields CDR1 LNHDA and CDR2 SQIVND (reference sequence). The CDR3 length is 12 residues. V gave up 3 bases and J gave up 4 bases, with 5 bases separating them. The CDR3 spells CASSIEADTQYF. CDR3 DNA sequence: TGTGCCAGTAGTATTGAGGCAGATACGCAGTATTTT.

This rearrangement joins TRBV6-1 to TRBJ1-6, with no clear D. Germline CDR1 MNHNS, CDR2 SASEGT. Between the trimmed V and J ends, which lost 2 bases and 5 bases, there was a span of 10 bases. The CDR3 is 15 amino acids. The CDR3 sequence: CASSEQGAHNSPLHF. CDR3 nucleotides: TGTGCCAGCAGTGAACAAGGAGCACATAATTCACCCCTCCACTTT.

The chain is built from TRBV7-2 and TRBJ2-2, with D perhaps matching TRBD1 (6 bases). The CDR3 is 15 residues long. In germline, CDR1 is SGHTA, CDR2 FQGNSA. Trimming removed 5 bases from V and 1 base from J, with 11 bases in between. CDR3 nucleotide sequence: TGTGCCAGCAGCCCTGACAGGATGAACACCGGGGAGCTGTTTTTT. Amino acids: CASSPDRMNTGELFF.

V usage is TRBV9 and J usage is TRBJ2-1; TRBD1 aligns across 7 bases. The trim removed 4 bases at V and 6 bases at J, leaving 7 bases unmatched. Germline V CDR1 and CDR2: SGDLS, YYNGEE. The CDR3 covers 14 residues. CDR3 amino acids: CASSPRDSPNEQFF. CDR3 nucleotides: TGTGCCAGCAGCCCCCGGGACAGTCCCAATGAGCAGTTCTTC.

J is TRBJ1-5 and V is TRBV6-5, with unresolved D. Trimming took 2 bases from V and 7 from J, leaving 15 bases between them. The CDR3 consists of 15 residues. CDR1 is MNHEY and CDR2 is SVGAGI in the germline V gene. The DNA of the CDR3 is TGTGCCAGCAGTTACCTCTGGGAGGCGTCGCAGCCCCAGCATTTT. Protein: CASSYLWEASQPQHF.

The CDR3 nucleotides read TGTGCCAGCAGTCCCCCGCGTTGGACAGGGGATCCCTATGGCTACACCTTC. This codes for CASSPPRWTGDPYGYTF. The gene calls are TRBV7-9 and TRBJ1-2; 9 nucleotides align to TRBD1. CDR3 length: 17 amino acids. Unmatched junction bases numbered 15, after V lost 6 bases and J lost 4 bases. In germline, CDR1 is SEHNR, CDR2 FQNEAQ (reference sequence).

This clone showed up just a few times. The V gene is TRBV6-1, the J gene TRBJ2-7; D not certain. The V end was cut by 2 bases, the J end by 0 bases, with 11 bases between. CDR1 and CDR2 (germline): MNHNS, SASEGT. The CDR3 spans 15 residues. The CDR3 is CASSESGLSSYEQYF. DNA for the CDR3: TGTGCCAGCAGTGAATCTGGGCTTTCCTCCTACGAGCAGTACTTC.

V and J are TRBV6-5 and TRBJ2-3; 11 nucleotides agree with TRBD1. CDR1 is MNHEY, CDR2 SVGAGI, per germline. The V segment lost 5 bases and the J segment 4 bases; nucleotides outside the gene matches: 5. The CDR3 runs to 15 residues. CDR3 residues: CASSVGTGGADTQYF. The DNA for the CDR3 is TGTGCCAGCAGTGTCGGGACAGGGGGGGCAGATACGCAGTATTTT.

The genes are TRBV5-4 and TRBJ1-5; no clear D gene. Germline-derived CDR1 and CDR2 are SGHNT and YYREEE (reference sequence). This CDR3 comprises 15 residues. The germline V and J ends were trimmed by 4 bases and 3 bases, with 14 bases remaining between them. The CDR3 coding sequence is TGTGCCAGCAGCCTTACCCCAGGCGTCAATCAGCCCCAGCATTTT. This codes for CASSLTPGVNQPQHF.

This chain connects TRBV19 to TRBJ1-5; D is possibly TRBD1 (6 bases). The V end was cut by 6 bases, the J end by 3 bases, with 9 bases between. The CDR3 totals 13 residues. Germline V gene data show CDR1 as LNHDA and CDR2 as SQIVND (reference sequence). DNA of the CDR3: TGTGCCAGTAGCGGACAGTACAATCAGCCCCAGCATTTT. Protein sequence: CASSGQYNQPQHF.

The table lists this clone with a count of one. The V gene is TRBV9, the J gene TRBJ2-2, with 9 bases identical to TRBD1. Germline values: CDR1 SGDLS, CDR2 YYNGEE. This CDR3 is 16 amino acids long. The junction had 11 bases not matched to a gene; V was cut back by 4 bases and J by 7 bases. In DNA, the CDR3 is TGTGCCAGCAGCTCCGGGACAGGGCGGGTGATCGGGGAGCTGTTTTTT. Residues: CASSSGTGRVIGELFF.

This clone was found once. This CDR3 reads CASSDTGVADTQYF. The CDR3 coding sequence is TGTGCCAGCAGTGATACGGGGGTGGCAGATACGCAGTATTTT. The chain carries TRBV6-1 and TRBJ2-3; the D gene is possibly TRBD2 (6 bases). This CDR3 has 14 amino acids. Trimming removed 3 bases from V and 4 bases from J, with 11 bases in between. Germline-derived CDR1 and CDR2 are MNHNS and SASEGT.

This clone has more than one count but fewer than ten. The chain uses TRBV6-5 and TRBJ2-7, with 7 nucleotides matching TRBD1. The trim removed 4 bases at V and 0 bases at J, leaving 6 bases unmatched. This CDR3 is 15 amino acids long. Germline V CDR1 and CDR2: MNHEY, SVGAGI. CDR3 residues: CASSLGTANSYEQYF. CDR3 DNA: TGTGCCAGCAGTTTGGGGACAGCGAACTCCTACGAGCAGTACTTC.

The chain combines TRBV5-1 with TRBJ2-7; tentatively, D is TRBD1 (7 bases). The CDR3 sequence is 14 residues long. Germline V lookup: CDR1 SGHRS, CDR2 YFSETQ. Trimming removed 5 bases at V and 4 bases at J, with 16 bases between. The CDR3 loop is CASRMGGQLYEQYF. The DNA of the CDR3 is TGCGCCAGCAGAATGGGGGGACAGCTTTACGAGCAGTACTTC.

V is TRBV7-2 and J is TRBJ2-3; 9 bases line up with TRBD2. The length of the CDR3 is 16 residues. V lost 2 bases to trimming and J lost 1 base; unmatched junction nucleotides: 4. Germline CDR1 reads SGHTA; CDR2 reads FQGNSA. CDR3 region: CASSLRLAEGTDTQYF. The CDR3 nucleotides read TGTGCCAGCAGCTTACGACTAGCGGAGGGCACAGATACGCAGTATTTT.

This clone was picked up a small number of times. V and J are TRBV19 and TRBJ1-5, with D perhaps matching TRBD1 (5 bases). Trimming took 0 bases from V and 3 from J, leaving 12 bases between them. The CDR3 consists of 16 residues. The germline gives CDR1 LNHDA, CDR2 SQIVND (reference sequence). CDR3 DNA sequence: TGTGCCAGTAGTATAGATGGCACAGGTTACAATCAGCCCCAGCATTTT. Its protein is CASSIDGTGYNQPQHF.

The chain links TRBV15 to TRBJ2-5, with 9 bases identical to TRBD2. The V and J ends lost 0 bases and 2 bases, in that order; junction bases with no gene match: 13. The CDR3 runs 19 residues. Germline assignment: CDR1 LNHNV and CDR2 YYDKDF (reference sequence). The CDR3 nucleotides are TGTGCCACCAGCAGAGATCAGTCGGCTAGCGGGGTCTCTCAAGAGACCCAGTACTTC. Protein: CATSRDQSASGVSQETQYF.

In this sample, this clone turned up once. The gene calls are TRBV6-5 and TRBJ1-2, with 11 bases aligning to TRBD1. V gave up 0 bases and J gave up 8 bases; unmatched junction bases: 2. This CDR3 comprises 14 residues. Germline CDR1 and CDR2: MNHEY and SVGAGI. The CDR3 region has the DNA TGTGCCAGCAGTTACTCGGGACAGGGGGGGGGCTACACCTTC. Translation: CASSYSGQGGGYTF.

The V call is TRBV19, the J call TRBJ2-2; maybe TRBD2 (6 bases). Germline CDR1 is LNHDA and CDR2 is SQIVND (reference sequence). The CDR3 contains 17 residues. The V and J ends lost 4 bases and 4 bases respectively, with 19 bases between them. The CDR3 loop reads CASSTHGGARGTGELFF. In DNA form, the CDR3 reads TGTGCCAGTAGTACTCACGGTGGGGCGCGGGGCACCGGGGAGCTGTTTTTT. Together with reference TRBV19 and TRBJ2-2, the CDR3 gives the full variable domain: DGGITQSPKYLFRKEGQNVTLSCEQNLNHDAMYWYRQDPGQGLRLIYYSQIVNDFQKGDIAEGYSVSREKKESFPLTVTSAQKNPTAFYLCASSTHGGARGTGELFFGEGSRLTVL.

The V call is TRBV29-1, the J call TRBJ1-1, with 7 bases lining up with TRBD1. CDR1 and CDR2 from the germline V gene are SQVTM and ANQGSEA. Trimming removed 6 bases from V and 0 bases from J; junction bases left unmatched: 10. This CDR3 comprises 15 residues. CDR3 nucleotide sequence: TGCAGCGTCGGGACAGAACCCTTCATGAACACTGAAGCTTTCTTT. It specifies CSVGTEPFMNTEAFF.

The CDR3 sequence is CASSPSAKNIQYF. In nucleotides, the CDR3 is TGTGCCAGCAGCCCCTCAGCCAAAAACATTCAGTACTTC. The rearrangement joins TRBV6-6 to TRBJ2-4; no firm D call. V was shortened by 6 bases and J by 0 bases, with 6 bases between the two germline ends. The CDR3 has 13 amino acids. Germline lookup yields CDR1 MNHNY and CDR2 SVGAGI (reference sequence).